This TCR beta chain was sequenced during a study of T cells after yellow fever vaccination. Study-wide context: Fractions containing few cells were prepared with SMART-Seq v4 Ultra Low Input. Study-level points and caveats: There was a small share of clonotypes that showed up in both the CD4 and CD8 compartments.

The authors made TCR cDNA by 5'RACE template switching, adding a universal primer site and UMIs. TCRdb reprocessed the 5' RACE reads with MiXCR, giving one entry per CDR3 protein. The sample shows 300,000 to 350,000 distinct CDR3 sequences, 3% to 4.5% of them seen only once. The CDR3 covers 16 residues. Trimming removed 4 bases from V and 0 bases from J, with 16 bases in between. CDR1 is MGHRA and CDR2 is YSYEKL in the germline V gene. In its sample, this clonotype was seen a few times. Its antigen remains unidentified. The chain is built from TRBV4-1 and TRBJ2-7; perhaps D is TRBD1 or TRBD2 (5 bases each). The source was PBMCs, collected 5 days after the yellow fever booster vaccination. This clonotype was sampled from a man younger than 35 who received the YFV17D yellow fever vaccine. The CDR3 DNA sequence: TGCGCCAGCAGCCCCCATCCTCGGGACGGCTCCTACGAGCAGTACTTC. Encoded protein: CASSPHPRDGSYEQYF.